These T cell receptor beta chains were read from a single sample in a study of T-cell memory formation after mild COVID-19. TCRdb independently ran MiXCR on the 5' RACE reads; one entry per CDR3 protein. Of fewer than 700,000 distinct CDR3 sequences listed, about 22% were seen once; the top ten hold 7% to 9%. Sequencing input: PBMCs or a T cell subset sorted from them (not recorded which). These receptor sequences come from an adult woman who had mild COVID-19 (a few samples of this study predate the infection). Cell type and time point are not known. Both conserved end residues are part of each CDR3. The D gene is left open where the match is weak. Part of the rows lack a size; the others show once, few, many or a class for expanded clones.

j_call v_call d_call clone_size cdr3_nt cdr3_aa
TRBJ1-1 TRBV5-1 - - TGCGCCAGCAGCTTGGTAGGGGGGGCCGGAGCTGAAGCTTTCTTT CASSLVGGAGAEAFF
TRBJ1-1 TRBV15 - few TGTGCCACCAGCAGTCGTGGGAACACTGAAGCTTTCTTT CATSSRGNTEAFF
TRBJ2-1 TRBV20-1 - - TGCAGTGCTAGAACGGCGGGGAGTAATGAGCAGTTCTTC CSARTAGSNEQFF
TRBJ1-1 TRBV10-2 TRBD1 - TGCGCCAGCAGTCCCACGGCCTTTATGGGGGACAGGGATCCAGCTTTCTTT CASSPTAFMGDRDPAFF
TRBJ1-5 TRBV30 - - TGTGCCTGGAGTGGGGGGGGCAATCAGCCCCAGCATTTT CAWSGGGNQPQHF
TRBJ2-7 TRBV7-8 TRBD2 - TGTGCCAGCAGCTACAGGGCTAGCGGGAGTTCCTACGAGCAGTACTTC CASSYRASGSSYEQYF
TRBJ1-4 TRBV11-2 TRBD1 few TGTGCCAGCAGCGGGAACAGGGGGCCTAATGAAAAACTGTTTTTT CASSGNRGPNEKLFF
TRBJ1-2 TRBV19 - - TGTGCCAGTAGTCTACACACCGGCCTCTATGGCTACACCTTC CASSLHTGLYGYTF
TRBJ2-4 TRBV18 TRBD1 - TGTGCCAGCTCATCCGACAGGGGAACTACCAAAAACATTCAGTACTTC CASSSDRGTTKNIQYF
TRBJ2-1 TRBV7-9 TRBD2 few TGTGCCAGCAGCTTAGAGTTACTAACGGGAGGCTGGTTCTTC CASSLELLTGGWFF
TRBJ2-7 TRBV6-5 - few TGTGCCAGCAGTGATCTTACGGGGAGGGGGTCCTACGAGCAGTACTTC CASSDLTGRGSYEQYF
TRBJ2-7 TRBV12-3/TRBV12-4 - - TGTGCCAGCAGTCGGGCGGGAAGTGTGTACGAGCAGTACTTC CASSRAGSVYEQYF
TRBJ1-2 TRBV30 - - TGTGCCTGGAGTGTTAGTGTGGGAGGTGCCTATGGCTACACCTTC CAWSVSVGGAYGYTF
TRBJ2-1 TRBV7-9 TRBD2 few TGTGCCAGCACGCGGGGGAACTCCTACAATGAGCAGTTCTTC CASTRGNSYNEQFF
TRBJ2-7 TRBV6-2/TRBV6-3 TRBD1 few TGTGCCAGCACCCACGGGACAGAGAACGGCTACGAGCAGTACTTC CASTHGTENGYEQYF
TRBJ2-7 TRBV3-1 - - TGTGCCAGCAGCCACGGGGGCGACTACGAGCAGTACTTC CASSHGGDYEQYF